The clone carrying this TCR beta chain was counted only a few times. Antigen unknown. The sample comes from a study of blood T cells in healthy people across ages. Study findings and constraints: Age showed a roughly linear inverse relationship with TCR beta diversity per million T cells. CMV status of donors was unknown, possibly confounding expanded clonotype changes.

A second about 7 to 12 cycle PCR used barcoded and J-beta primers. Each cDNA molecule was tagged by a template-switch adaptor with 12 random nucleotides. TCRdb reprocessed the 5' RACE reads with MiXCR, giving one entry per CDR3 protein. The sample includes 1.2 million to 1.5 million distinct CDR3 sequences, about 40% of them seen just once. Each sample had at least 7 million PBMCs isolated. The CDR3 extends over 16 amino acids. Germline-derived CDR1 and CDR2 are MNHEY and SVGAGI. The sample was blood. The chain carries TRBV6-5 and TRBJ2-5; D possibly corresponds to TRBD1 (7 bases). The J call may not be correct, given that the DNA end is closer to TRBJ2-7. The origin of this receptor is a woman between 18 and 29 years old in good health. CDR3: CASSSNRGGSLNEQYF. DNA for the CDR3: TGTGCCAGCAGTTCCAACAGGGGAGGTAGTTTAAACGAGCAGTACTTC.